This T cell receptor (beta chain) stems from a study of regulatory T cells in long-lasting Graves disease. Overall study findings and caveats: Favored usage of TRBV28, TRBJ1-2 and TRBJ2-5 was recorded in persistent disease. The work looked only at peripheral blood and did not look at thyroid tissue.

V lost 4 bases and J 7 bases, leaving 11 bases between the germline ends. Germline CDR1 is ENHRY and CDR2 is SYGVKD. This CDR3 is built from 12 residues. About this clonotype itself: What it recognizes is unknown.

The time point is: newly diagnosed GD, antithyroid drugs for less than 3 months. With RNA extracted from PBMCs as input, the TCR library was made. CDR3 regions were amplified by Arm-PCR using iRepertoire HTBI primers to build TCR beta libraries. TCRdb redid the calling of the multiplex PCR reads with MiXCR, one entry per CDR3 protein. Here the sample spans 530,000 or so distinct CDR3 sequences, about 14% being singletons. The same sample was also used in a study of T cells in Graves' hyperthyroidism and ophthalmopathy.

This chain uses TRBV10-3 with TRBJ2-7; the D gene is possibly TRBD2 (6 bases). Material: peripheral blood mononuclear cells (PBMCs), obtained at new diagnosis, from a patient treated with antithyroid drugs. The clonotype was recovered from a man aged 25-40 years with Graves disease. CDR3 nucleotide sequence: TGTGCCATCAGTGTGATTGGGGGGGAGCAGTACTTC. This encodes CAISVIGGEQYF.